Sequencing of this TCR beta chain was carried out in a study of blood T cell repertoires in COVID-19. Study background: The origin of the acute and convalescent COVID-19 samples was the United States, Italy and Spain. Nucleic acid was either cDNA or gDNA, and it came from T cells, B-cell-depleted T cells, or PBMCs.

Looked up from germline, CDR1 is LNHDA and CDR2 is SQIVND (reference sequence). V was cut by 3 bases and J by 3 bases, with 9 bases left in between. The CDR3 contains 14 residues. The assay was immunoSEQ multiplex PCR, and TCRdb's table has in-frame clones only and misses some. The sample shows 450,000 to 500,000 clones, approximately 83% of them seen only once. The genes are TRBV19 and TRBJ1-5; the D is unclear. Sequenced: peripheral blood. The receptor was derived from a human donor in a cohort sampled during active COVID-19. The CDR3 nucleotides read TGTGCCAGTAGTATGTGGCAGTCCAATCAGCCCCAGCATTTT. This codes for CASSMWQSNQPQHF.